This TCR beta chain was identified in a study of blood T cell repertoires in COVID-19. V lost 7 bases, J lost 0 bases, and 10 bases lay in between. The CDR3 runs to 13 residues. CDR1 and CDR2 (germline): MNHEY, SVGAGI. Clones were read by immunoSEQ multiplex PCR, and TCRdb kept only the in-frame ones, dropping some. The sample lists 150,000 to 200,000 clones; 80% to 85% were seen once. This sequence was found in a woman between 65 and 79 years old with COVID-19, enrolled during active disease. What was sequenced was peripheral blood. V and J are TRBV6-5 and TRBJ2-7, with D maybe TRBD2 (6 bases). The CDR3 here is CASTGSFSYEQYF. The DNA of the CDR3 is TGTGCCAGCACCGGGAGTTTCTCCTACGAGCAGTACTTC.